Listed below are T cell receptor beta chains from one sample, sequenced in a study of blood T cell repertoires in COVID-19. TCRdb's table, derived via immunoSEQ multiplex PCR, lists solely in-frame clones and lacks some. The table has roughly 300,000 clones, almost 85% seen once; the top ten hold 7.2%. The sample consisted of peripheral blood. These receptor sequences come from a human donor in a cohort sampled during active COVID-19. Each CDR3 is given with its conserved first and last residue. The D gene is left open where the match is weak. Not all rows give a size; the values are once, few, many and, for expanded clones, a class.

j_gene | abundance | d_gene | v_gene | CDR3nt | CDR3aa
TRBJ2-2 | many | NA | TRBV25-1 | TGTGCCAGCAGCTCCACAGGGAGCACCGGGGAGCTGTTTTTT | CASSSTGSTGELFF
TRBJ2-1 | NA | NA | TRBV27 | TGTGCCAGCAGTCGTCGGAATGAGCAGTTCTTC | CASSRRNEQFF
TRBJ2-7 | NA | TRBD2 | TRBV7-2 | TGTGCCAGCAGCTTAGGGTGGCTAGCGGACTCCTACGAGCAGTACTTC | CASSLGWLADSYEQYF
TRBJ1-5 | NA | NA | TRBV15 | TGTGCCACCAGCAGACCCTCGAATCAGCCCCAGCATTTT | CATSRPSNQPQHF
TRBJ1-1 | NA | NA | TRBV30 | TGTGCCTGGAGTTGGGGGCGAAGCACTGAAGCTTTCTTT | CAWSWGRSTEAFF
TRBJ1-1 | NA | NA | TRBV30 | TGTGCCTGGAGCGCCACGCGGAGCACTGAAGCTTTCTTT | CAWSATRSTEAFF
TRBJ2-1 | once | TRBD1 | TRBV24-1 | TGTGCCACCAGTGATTCCAGGGGGATCGCCTACAATGAGCAGTTCTTC | CATSDSRGIAYNEQFF
TRBJ1-5 | NA | TRBD1 | TRBV30 | TGTGCCTGGGACAAGGGACAGGGTCTTAACCAGCCCCAGCATTTT | CAWDKGQGLNQPQHF
TRBJ2-2 | NA | TRBD1 | TRBV3-1/TRBV3-2 | TGTGCCAGCAGTGACACCGGGACAGGCTACGCCGGGGAGCTGTTTTTT | CASSDTGTGYAGELFF
TRBJ1-5 | NA | TRBD1 | TRBV28 | TGTGCCAGCACCCCCCCTCAGGGGGCGAGCAATCAGCCCCAGCATTTT | CASTPPQGASNQPQHF
TRBJ1-2 | NA | NA | TRBV7-2 | TGTGCCAGCAGCTTAATACAGTCTACCTATTCCGGTGGCTACACCTTC | CASSLIQSTYSGGYTF
TRBJ2-1 | NA | TRBD2 | TRBV7-8 | TGTGCCAGCAGCTTAAAAAGGAGCGGGGGGGAGAAAAGCTCCTACAATGAGCAGTTCTTC | CASSLKRSGGEKSSYNEQFF
TRBJ1-2 | once | NA | TRBV6-5 | TGTGCCAGCAGTTACTCGTGGAGTAACTATGGCTACACCTTC | CASSYSWSNYGYTF
TRBJ2-3 | once | NA | TRBV24-1 | TGTGCCACCAGTGATTTCCGGGGGGGTTCTTACACGGGACAGAGACTGACAGATACGCAGTATTTT | CATSDFRGGSYTGQRLTDTQYF
TRBJ1-5 | NA | NA | TRBV19 | TGTGCCAGTATTGGGGGGGTCAATCAGCCCCAGCATTTT | CASIGGVNQPQHF
TRBJ2-7 | NA | NA | TRBV5-1 | TGCGCCAGCAGTCTCTCTACAGACTACTACGAGCAGTACTTC | CASSLSTDYYEQYF
TRBJ1-3 | NA | NA | TRBV24-1 | TGTGCCACCAGTGACGGTGGAAACACCATATATTTT | CATSDGGNTIYF
TRBJ2-7 | few | TRBD2 | TRBV4-1 | TGCGCCAGCAGCCCCACAGCGGGGGGCTTCTCCTACGAGCAGTACTTC | CASSPTAGGFSYEQYF
TRBJ1-5 | NA | TRBD1 | TRBV7-2 | TGTGCCAGCAGCTTAGGTCCAGGGGGCCAGCCCCAGCATTTT | CASSLGPGGQPQHF
TRBJ1-4 | NA | TRBD1 | TRBV30 | TGTGCCTGGAGTGTGTTCCCCGACAGGGTGATTTTT | CAWSVFPDRVIF
TRBJ1-2 | NA | NA | TRBV25-1 | TGTGCCACCACTAATTATGGGGGCCCCTATAGTTATGGCTACACCTTC | CATTNYGGPYSYGYTF
TRBJ1-2 | NA | TRBD1 | TRBV29-1 | TGCAGCGTAACCGGGACAGACGGCTACACCTTC | CSVTGTDGYTF
TRBJ2-3 | NA | NA | TRBV5-1 | TGCGCCAGCAGTTTACAAAGCACAGATACGCAGTATTTT | CASSLQSTDTQYF
TRBJ1-4 | NA | TRBD1 | TRBV7-9 | TGTGCCAGCAGCCAACCCGGACAGGGGGCAGGAAAACTGTTTTTT | CASSQPGQGAGKLFF
TRBJ2-6 | NA | NA | TRBV7-8 | TGTGCCAGCAGCTTACGGACAGAACCCGGTCACTCTGGGGCCAACGTCCTGACTTTC | CASSLRTEPGHSGANVLTF
TRBJ1-2 | NA | NA | TRBV4-2 | TGTGCCAGCTCCCCAAGGCAGGACACTGCAAACTATGGCTACACCTTC | CASSPRQDTANYGYTF
TRBJ1-1 | NA | NA | TRBV30 | TGTGCCTGGAGTGACAGGGTTACTGAAGCTTTCTTT | CAWSDRVTEAFF
TRBJ1-3 | NA | NA | TRBV12-3/TRBV12-4 | TGTGCCAGCAGGGTTGGAGGGGGAAACACCATATATTTT | CASRVGGGNTIYF
TRBJ1-1 | NA | NA | TRBV12-3/TRBV12-4 | TGTGCCAGCAGCCCGACAGTCACTGAAGCTTTCTTT | CASSPTVTEAFF
TRBJ1-1 | NA | NA | TRBV5-4 | TGTGCCAGCAGCTCACAGAGCAACACTGAAGCTTTCTTT | CASSSQSNTEAFF
TRBJ2-1 | NA | TRBD2 | TRBV5-1 | TGCGCCAGCGGTTTGACTAGCGGGGGGTCGAAGCAGTTCTTC | CASGLTSGGSKQFF
TRBJ1-5 | NA | NA | TRBV30 | TGTGCCTGGAGCCAGGGTGGGTGGCAGCCCCAGCATTTT | CAWSQGGWQPQHF
TRBJ1-1 | few | NA | TRBV12-3/TRBV12-4 | TGTGCCAGCAGTGCGACAGCGAACACTGAAGCTTTCTTT | CASSATANTEAFF
TRBJ2-7 | NA | TRBD1 | TRBV24-1 | TGTGCCACCAGTGATCCCGGGACAGGAAACGAGCAGTACTTC | CATSDPGTGNEQYF
TRBJ1-1 | NA | NA | TRBV12-3/TRBV12-4 | TGTGCCAGCAGGGTTATCGGAGCTTTCTTT | CASRVIGAFF
TRBJ1-4 | NA | NA | TRBV5-1 | TGCGCCAGCAGCTTGAATCCAGAAATTAATGAAAAACTGTTTTTT | CASSLNPEINEKLFF
TRBJ2-1 | NA | NA | TRBV25-1 | TGTGCCAGCAGTGAATTAGGAGATATTTACAATGAGCAGTTCTTC | CASSELGDIYNEQFF
TRBJ1-2 | NA | NA | TRBV3-1/TRBV3-2 | TGTGCCAGCAGCCAGGGGGGGAGACCGCGTGGCTACACCTTC | CASSQGGRPRGYTF
TRBJ2-7 | NA | NA | TRBV27 | TGTGCCAGCAGTTTATCCGCAACAATCCCGGGACATCACTACTTC | CASSLSATIPGHHYF
TRBJ1-2 | NA | TRBD1 | TRBV5-6 | TGTGCCAGCAGCTTGCGCGGACAGGGGACTAGCTATGGCTACACCTTC | CASSLRGQGTSYGYTF
TRBJ2-1 | NA | TRBD1 | TRBV5-4 | TGTGCCAGCAGCCCGACAGGGAGTCTTGACAGTGAGCAGTTCTTC | CASSPTGSLDSEQFF
TRBJ2-5 | NA | TRBD2 | TRBV15 | TGTGCCACCAGCAGAGGGCTAGCGGGGGCCCAAGAGACCCAGTACTTC | CATSRGLAGAQETQYF
TRBJ1-2 | once | NA | TRBV7-9 | TGTGCCAGCAGCCCCTTCCAGGTTGGCTACACCTTC | CASSPFQVGYTF
TRBJ1-4 | NA | NA | TRBV5-1 | TGCGCCAGCAGCCTGGGAGGAAGGGGCTCAACTAATGAAAAACTGTTTTTT | CASSLGGRGSTNEKLFF
TRBJ1-6 | NA | TRBD1 | TRBV3-1/TRBV3-2 | TGTGCCAGCAGCCAGAACCTCGGACAGGGTGGTAATTCACCCCTCCACTTT | CASSQNLGQGGNSPLHF
TRBJ2-3 | NA | TRBD1 | TRBV7-8 | TGTGCCAGCAGCTTGGACAGGGGGCTCCGAGATACGCAGTATTTT | CASSLDRGLRDTQYF
TRBJ2-3 | NA | NA | TRBV2 | TGTGCCAGCAATAAGGGTGAGGTAACCTCAACAGGGGATACGCAGTATTTT | CASNKGEVTSTGDTQYF
TRBJ1-5 | NA | NA | TRBV6-5 | TGTGCCAGCAGTTACAAATCGGGTGCACAGCCCCAGCATTTT | CASSYKSGAQPQHF
TRBJ1-1 | NA | NA | TRBV12-5 | TGTGCTAGTGGTTCCCGGGGGGTGAACACTGAAGCTTTCTTT | CASGSRGVNTEAFF
TRBJ1-3 | once | NA | TRBV5-6 | TGTGCCAGCAGCTTGGGGCCCGGGACAATAGTAGGAAACACCATATATTTT | CASSLGPGTIVGNTIYF